The next 6 T cell receptor beta chains were all read from a single sample in a study of CD8 T cells in Susac syndrome. When the RNA was reverse transcribed, random hexamers were used with an input of roughly 0.45 to 1 ug. TCRdb called the immunoSEQ multiplex PCR reads again in MiXCR, with one record for every CDR3 protein. The sample lists tens of thousands of distinct CDR3 sequences, roughly 90% occurring once. The specimen sequenced was CD8+ T cells from PBMCs. The source of these receptors is a human donor with multiple sclerosis.

The chain joins TRBV7-9 to TRBJ1-1, with D unclear. In germline, CDR1 is SEHNR, CDR2 FQNEAQ (reference sequence). Trimming removed 5 bases from V and 5 bases from J, with 9 bases in between. CDR3 length equals 12 residues. The CDR3 reads CASSREVTEAFF. In DNA, the CDR3 is TGTGCCAGCAGCCGGGAGGTTACTGAAGCTTTCTTT.

This clonotype turned up a few times. V and J are TRBV5-8 and TRBJ2-7, with D tentatively TRBD1 (6 bases). V lost 0 bases to trimming and J lost 10 bases, with 11 bases between them. The CDR3 has 12 amino acids. Germline V gives CDR1 SGHTS, CDR2 YDEGEE. The CDR3: CASSLGGPRQYF. The CDR3 DNA sequence: TGTGCCAGCAGCTTGGGGGGGCCTCGACAGTACTTC. The whole variable domain, filled in from reference TRBV5-8 and TRBJ2-7, reads EAGVTQSPTHLIKTRGQQATLRCSPISGHTSVYWYQQALGLGLQFLLWYDEGEERNRGNFPPRFSGRQFPNYSSELNVNALELEDSALYLCASSLGGPRQYFGPGTRLTVT.

V usage is TRBV15 and J usage is TRBJ2-5; possible D gene TRBD2, 5 bases. V lost 4 bases to trimming and J lost 7 bases, with 19 bases between them. Germline V gives CDR1 LNHNV, CDR2 YYDKDF (reference sequence). The CDR3 runs to 15 residues. CDR3 loop: CATSTEGAVHSTQYF. In DNA, the CDR3 is TGTGCCACCAGCACCGAGGGCGCGGTACACTCGACCCAGTACTTC.

The rearrangement uses TRBV6-2 or TRBV6-3 and TRBJ2-6; maybe TRBD1 (5 bases). Trimming left V 5 bases short and J 0 bases short, with 8 bases between. The germline V gene has CDR1 MNHEY and CDR2 SVGEGT. CDR3 length: 15 amino acids. CDR3 nucleotides: TGTGCCAGCAGTGTACAGGTCTCTGGGGCCAACGTCCTGACTTTC. Encoded protein: CASSVQVSGANVLTF.

CDR3 region: CSARTGFSYEQYF. The CDR3 DNA follows: TGCAGCGCCAGGACAGGGTTCTCCTACGAGCAGTACTTC. The genes are TRBV29-1 and TRBJ2-7, with TRBD1 matching over 8 bases. Germline V lookup: CDR1 SQVTM, CDR2 ANQGSEA. This CDR3 has 13 residues. The junction had 5 bases not matched to a gene; V was cut back by 7 bases and J by 0 bases.

The gene calls are TRBV10-3 and TRBJ1-2; D is undetermined. Looked up from germline, CDR1 is ENHRY and CDR2 is SYGVKD. V gave up 11 bases and J gave up 6 bases, with 16 bases separating them. The CDR3 is 12 amino acids. The CDR3 bases are TGTGCCGTCTCGGGCACGGGCAATGGCTACACCTTC. The encoded protein is CAVSGTGNGYTF.